The present TCR beta chain was sequenced within a study of T-cell memory formation after mild COVID-19 (dated by TCRdb to the early 2020s). Background for the entire study: TCR sequence clusters from the two donors were found to be largely donor specific. Longitudinal TCRalpha and TCRbeta repertoire sequencing tracked T-cell clones expanding and contracting after mild COVID-19 in a couple of donors. The cohort was made up of two young adult volunteers, one female and one male, who were previously healthy.

This clonotype occurred a few times. Its binding antigen is unknown. Per-nucleotide qualities are absent, and no much larger clonotype sits a single base away. The instrument was an Illumina NovaSeq 6000. Using 5'RACE with constant-segment primers, TCRalpha and TCRbeta cDNA libraries were constructed, with sample barcodes and unique molecular identifiers added in the process. RNA was extracted from every sample with Trizol reagent. Amplification of the libraries took two PCR steps, and the second step added a second sample barcode plus Illumina TruSeq adapters. Sequencing of the libraries was done on an Illumina NovaSeq, producing 2 x 150 bp paired-end reads. In the source study's methods: With migec v1.2.7, reads were demultiplexed and then collapsed into UMI-guided consensus sequences. Using mixcr v2.1.11, the UMI consensuses were aligned to TRA and TRB V and J templates and assembled into clonotypes. A clonotype was counted as expanded or contracted only if both edgeR and NoisET called the change significant, with noise models trained on biological replicates. For edgeR calls, the cutoffs were a false discovery rate-adjusted p below 0.01 and a log2 fold-change threshold of 1. PCA with hierarchical clustering of max-normalized trajectories of the 1000 most abundant clonotypes was used as exploratory dynamics analysis. Each responding clone was given a CD4 or CD8 phenotype based on the CD4+ and CD8+ repertoires, which had been sequenced separately. TCRdb ran its own pipeline on the public reads, namely fastp trimming at Q25 and MiXCR clone calling, and kept in-frame beta chains. Rows merge per CDR3 protein into single entries with the most common DNA and genes. The V and J calls come from TCRdb's annotation, not from the publication. Recorded for this sample are about 350,000 distinct CDR3 sequences; 12% to 15% of them occurred a single time. About a fifth of the sample comes from the top ten.

General study outcomes and caveats: From day 15 to 85, contracting clones showed balanced CD4/CD8 phenotypes, whereas a second wave of clones that expanded from day 15 to 37 leaned towards CD4+. Whether the second-wave clones peaking on day 37 were SARS-CoV-2 specific was not confirmed. Contracting CD4+ clones turned up mainly in the CM and EM memory subsets, whereas EMRA was where CD8+ clones were enriched. Some responding clones were detected in pre-infection memory, suggesting pre-existing cross-reactive memory T cells joined the SARS-CoV-2 response. Only a couple of mild cases were covered in the study, and larger cohorts including severe cases with pre-infection samples were considered necessary.

Ficoll-Paque density gradient centrifugation was used to isolate PBMCs. V drops 3 bases and J drops 3 bases, leaving 7 bases in between. According to the germline V gene, CDR1 reads SGHDT and CDR2 reads YYEEEE. The CDR3 numbers 12 residues from cysteine through phenylalanine. Only the CDR3 part of the read is kept: 36 bases, read in frame from the first base. The sequencing sample was made of PBMCs or a T cell subset sorted from them (not recorded which). The rearranged segments are TRBV5-6 and TRBJ2-7; the D gene lacks a confident call. This TCR derives from a man between 18 and 35 years old who had mild COVID-19 (a few samples of this study predate the infection). The sample titles of this study are shuffled in the database, so cell type and time point are left out; the donor was told from shared clones. The CDR3 protein is CASSSLHYEQYF. The DNA sequence is as follows: TGTGCCAGCAGCTCCCTTCACTACGAGCAGTACTTC.